A selection of T cell receptor beta chains follows, all from one sample in a study of blood T cell repertoires in COVID-19. Some clones are missing from TCRdb's copy, which holds only in-frame ones; the method was immunoSEQ multiplex PCR. The sample lists some 160,000 clones; approximately 83% were seen once. The specimen was peripheral blood. Receptors were obtained from a human donor in a cohort sampled during active COVID-19. CDR3s include the opening cysteine and the closing phenylalanine or tryptophan. D genes are given only for firm matches. Not every row has a clone size; where given, it reads once, few, many or a size class.

V	size	J	D	CDR3	DNA
TRBV7-3	.	TRBJ1-1	TRBD1	CASSIGTGTEAFF	TGTGCCAGCAGCATAGGGACAGGGACTGAAGCTTTCTTT
TRBV5-6	.	TRBJ2-7	TRBD2	CASSPPWGGSEQYF	TGTGCCAGCAGCCCCCCTTGGGGGGGAAGCGAGCAGTACTTC
TRBV7-8	.	TRBJ2-7	TRBD1	CASSLPGTGNYEQYF	TGTGCCAGCAGCTTGCCCGGGACAGGTAACTACGAGCAGTACTTC
TRBV5-4	.	TRBJ2-7	.	CASSSRDSFYEQYF	TGTGCCAGCAGCTCCCGGGACTCCTTCTACGAGCAGTACTTC
TRBV4-3	.	TRBJ2-4	.	CASSSLSGAFSIQYF	TGCGCCAGCAGCTCCTTGAGCGGAGCCTTTAGCATTCAGTACTTC
TRBV6-5	.	TRBJ1-3	.	CASRDNFSGNTIYF	TGTGCCAGCAGGGACAATTTCTCTGGAAACACCATATATTTT
TRBV6-5	.	TRBJ1-2	TRBD1	CASSPTGGGAYGYTF	TGTGCCAGCAGTCCCACAGGGGGCGGTGCGTATGGCTACACCTTC
TRBV5-4	.	TRBJ1-4	.	CASSASTGPNEKLFF	TGTGCCAGCAGCGCGTCGACAGGTCCTAATGAAAAACTGTTTTTT
TRBV5-6	.	TRBJ2-1	TRBD2	CASSLVTSGSYNEQFF	TGTGCCAGCAGCTTGGTGACTAGCGGCTCCTACAATGAGCAGTTCTTC
TRBV24-1	.	TRBJ2-1	TRBD2	CATSDSPGGTSGRIYNEQFF	TGTGCCACCAGTGATTCCCCGGGGGGGACTAGCGGGAGGATCTACAATGAGCAGTTCTTC
TRBV27	few	TRBJ2-7	.	CASSSHRDTLTYEQYF	TGTGCCAGCAGTTCCCACCGGGATACCTTAACCTACGAGCAGTACTTC
TRBV9	.	TRBJ2-7	.	CASSPTTRRGSYEQYF	TGTGCCAGCAGCCCCACCACCCGCAGGGGCTCCTACGAGCAGTACTTC
TRBV4-3	.	TRBJ1-4	.	CASSQKQASNEKLFF	TGCGCCAGCAGCCAGAAACAGGCCTCTAATGAAAAACTGTTTTTT
TRBV9	.	TRBJ1-2	TRBD1	CASSFQGARDGYTF	TGTGCCAGCAGTTTTCAGGGGGCTAGGGATGGCTACACCTTC
TRBV6-5	.	TRBJ1-3	.	CASSREGGSGNTIYF	TGTGCCAGCAGCCGTGAAGGGGGTTCTGGAAACACCATATATTTT
TRBV19	.	TRBJ2-1	TRBD2	CASTPSGRGEQFF	TGTGCCAGTACCCCTAGCGGGAGGGGGGAGCAGTTCTTC
TRBV7-2	.	TRBJ2-7	TRBD1	CASSVDRSEQYF	TGTGCCAGCAGCGTGGACAGGTCGGAGCAGTACTTC
TRBV18	.	TRBJ2-7	TRBD1	CASSLSQGEMREQYF	TGTGCCAGCTCCCTCAGCCAGGGGGAAATGCGCGAGCAGTACTTC
TRBV10-3	.	TRBJ2-6	.	CAISSQGLSSGANVLTF	TGTGCCATCAGCTCACAGGGTCTTAGCTCTGGGGCCAACGTCCTGACTTTC
TRBV3-1/TRBV3-2	.	TRBJ1-3	.	CASSQVYGGPGNTIYF	TGTGCCAGCAGCCAAGTGTACGGGGGGCCCGGAAACACCATATATTTT
TRBV11-2	once	TRBJ2-1	.	CASSLAESSYNEQFF	TGTGCCAGCAGCTTAGCGGAGAGCTCCTACAATGAGCAGTTCTTC
TRBV7-9	once	TRBJ1-1	TRBD1	CATTGRTEAFF	TGTGCCACGACAGGGAGGACTGAAGCTTTCTTT
TRBV19	.	TRBJ1-2	.	CASSEVRYGYTF	TGTGCCAGCAGCGAGGTGAGATATGGCTACACCTTC
TRBV6-5	.	TRBJ2-7	.	CASSSPTTSYEQYF	TGTGCCAGCAGTTCCCCGACTACCTCCTACGAGCAGTACTTC
TRBV7-2	.	TRBJ2-2	TRBD2	CASRSGLAVTGELFF	TGTGCCAGCAGAAGTGGGCTAGCGGTTACCGGGGAGCTGTTTTTT
TRBV28	.	TRBJ2-7	.	CASSSTGNEDF	TGTGCCAGCAGTTCCACGGGGAACGAAGATTTC
TRBV6-6	.	TRBJ1-6	TRBD1	CASSYTGQVNSPLHF	TGTGCCAGCAGTTATACGGGACAGGTGAATTCACCCCTCCACTTT
TRBV6-1	.	TRBJ2-1	TRBD1	CASSGPLGQGASNEQFF	TGTGCCAGCAGTGGTCCCCTGGGACAGGGGGCTAGCAATGAGCAGTTCTTC
TRBV3-1/TRBV3-2	.	TRBJ2-6	TRBD1	CASSRDSDSGANVLTF	TGTGCCAGCAGCCGGGACAGCGACTCTGGGGCCAACGTCCTGACTTTC
TRBV6-5	.	TRBJ1-1	.	CASRGTPGSTEAFF	TGTGCCAGCAGAGGCACCCCGGGAAGCACTGAAGCTTTCTTT
TRBV5-6	.	TRBJ2-7	TRBD1	CASSLQGAYYEQYF	TGTGCCAGCAGCTTGCAGGGGGCTTACTACGAGCAGTACTTC
TRBV10-2	few	TRBJ1-2	.	CASSAGDYGYTF	TGCGCCAGCAGTGCAGGGGACTATGGCTACACCTTC
TRBV18	.	TRBJ1-2	.	CASSPPARGFGGYTF	TGTGCCAGCTCACCACCGGCTAGGGGGTTTGGTGGCTACACCTTC
TRBV15	.	TRBJ1-5	.	CATSRESPGGPDQPQHF	TGTGCCACCAGCAGAGAGAGCCCCGGGGGACCTGATCAGCCCCAGCATTTT
TRBV6-2/TRBV6-3	.	TRBJ1-6	.	CASSPGDRAYNSPLHF	TGTGCCAGCAGTCCAGGGGATAGGGCCTATAATTCACCCCTCCACTTT
TRBV6-1	.	TRBJ1-2	.	CASSEANPVNYGYTF	TGTGCCAGCAGTGAAGCAAACCCAGTTAACTATGGCTACACCTTC
TRBV29-1	once	TRBJ2-3	TRBD2	CSVRRGSTDTQYF	TGCAGCGTTAGGCGGGGGAGCACAGATACGCAGTATTTT
TRBV20-1	.	TRBJ2-6	TRBD1	CSASKDRGRSGANVLTF	TGCAGTGCTAGTAAGGACAGGGGAAGGTCTGGGGCCAACGTCCTGACTTTC
TRBV5-8	.	TRBJ2-7	.	CASSLRGGQYF	TGTGCCAGCAGCTTGAGAGGGGGGCAGTACTTC
TRBV5-1	.	TRBJ1-3	TRBD1	CASSLVQGAGNTIYF	TGCGCCAGCAGCTTGGTACAGGGGGCAGGAAACACCATATATTTT
TRBV6-4	.	TRBJ2-1	TRBD1	CASSDTGQGLDTQFF	TGTGCCAGCAGTGATACGGGACAGGGGCTAGATACGCAGTTCTTC
TRBV7-2	.	TRBJ2-3	.	CASSSRGGGGRDTQYF	TGTGCCAGCAGCTCCAGAGGTGGCGGGGGCCGGGATACGCAGTATTTT
TRBV10-3	few	TRBJ1-2	.	CAISVQQGGYTF	TGTGCCATCAGTGTGCAGCAGGGTGGCTACACCTTC